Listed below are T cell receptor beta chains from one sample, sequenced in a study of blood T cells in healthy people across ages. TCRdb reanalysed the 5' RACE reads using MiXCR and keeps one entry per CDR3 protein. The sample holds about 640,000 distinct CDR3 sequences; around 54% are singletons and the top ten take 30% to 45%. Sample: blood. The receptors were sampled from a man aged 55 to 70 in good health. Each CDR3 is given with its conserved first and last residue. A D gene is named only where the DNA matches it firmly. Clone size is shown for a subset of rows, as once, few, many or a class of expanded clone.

cdr3_aa: CASSLETGPSQPQHF
cdr3_nt: TGTGCCAGCAGCTTAGAGACAGGGCCCTCTCAGCCCCAGCATTTT
clone_size: .
v_call: TRBV7-2
j_call: TRBJ1-5
d_call: TRBD1

cdr3_aa: CASSQDLSASRDLSYEQYF
cdr3_nt: TGCGCCAGCAGCCAAGATCTCTCGGCTAGCCGCGACCTCTCCTACGAGCAGTACTTC
clone_size: few
v_call: TRBV4-1
j_call: TRBJ2-7
d_call: .

cdr3_aa: CASSQVAEGAGELFF
cdr3_nt: TGTGCCAGCAGCCAAGTTGCCGAGGGCGCCGGGGAGCTGTTTTTT
clone_size: .
v_call: TRBV4-2
j_call: TRBJ2-2
d_call: .

cdr3_aa: CASSSPVSNTEAFF
cdr3_nt: TGCGCCAGCAGCTCTCCGGTTTCGAACACTGAAGCTTTCTTT
clone_size: .
v_call: TRBV5-1
j_call: TRBJ1-1
d_call: .

cdr3_aa: CASSQGGTATIAKNIQYF
cdr3_nt: TGTGCCAGCAGCCAAGGCGGGACGGCTACTATAGCCAAAAACATTCAGTACTTC
clone_size: once
v_call: TRBV3-1
j_call: TRBJ2-4
d_call: .

cdr3_aa: CSAHTGGETQYF
cdr3_nt: TGCAGTGCCCACACTGGGGGGGAGACCCAGTACTTC
clone_size: few
v_call: TRBV20-1
j_call: TRBJ2-5
d_call: .

cdr3_aa: CASSQRGLGVDGYTF
cdr3_nt: TGTGCCAGCAGCCAGCGGGGGTTGGGGGTGGATGGCTACACCTTC
clone_size: .
v_call: TRBV13
j_call: TRBJ1-2
d_call: .

cdr3_aa: CASKSDRVYNEQFF
cdr3_nt: TGTGCCAGCAAATCGGACAGGGTCTACAATGAGCAGTTCTTC
clone_size: few
v_call: TRBV7-2
j_call: TRBJ2-1
d_call: TRBD1

cdr3_aa: CSANLAGVYNEQFF
cdr3_nt: TGCAGTGCAAATCTAGCGGGGGTTTACAATGAGCAGTTCTTC
clone_size: few
v_call: TRBV20-1
j_call: TRBJ2-1
d_call: TRBD2

cdr3_aa: CASTPGPNTDTQYF
cdr3_nt: TGTGCCAGCACCCCGGGACCCAACACAGATACGCAGTATTTT
clone_size: .
v_call: TRBV12-3/TRBV12-4
j_call: TRBJ2-3
d_call: .

cdr3_aa: CASSYGNQEQETQYF
cdr3_nt: TGTGCCAGCAGTTACGGAAATCAAGAACAAGAGACCCAGTACTTC
clone_size: once
v_call: TRBV6-6
j_call: TRBJ2-5
d_call: .

cdr3_aa: CASSESSGGALSYEQYF
cdr3_nt: TGTGCCAGCAGTGAGAGTAGCGGGGGGGCCCTCTCCTACGAGCAGTACTTC
clone_size: .
v_call: TRBV25-1
j_call: TRBJ2-7
d_call: TRBD2

cdr3_aa: CASSLERGLLYEQYF
cdr3_nt: TGTGCCAGCAGCTTAGAACGGGGACTTCTCTACGAGCAGTACTTC
clone_size: .
v_call: TRBV7-9
j_call: TRBJ2-7
d_call: .

cdr3_aa: CASSQELGFYGYTF
cdr3_nt: TGTGCCAGCAGCCAAGAGTTAGGGTTCTATGGCTACACCTTT
clone_size: .
v_call: TRBV3-1
j_call: TRBJ1-2
d_call: .

cdr3_aa: CASSGGQGADEQYF
cdr3_nt: TGTGCCAGCAGTGGGGGACAGGGGGCCGACGAGCAGTACTTC
clone_size: .
v_call: TRBV6-1
j_call: TRBJ2-7
d_call: TRBD1

cdr3_aa: CALAGEGSNEQFF
cdr3_nt: TGTGCCCTCGCGGGGGAAGGGTCCAATGAGCAGTTCTTC
clone_size: .
v_call: TRBV12-3/TRBV12-4
j_call: TRBJ2-1
d_call: TRBD2

cdr3_aa: CASSLPGLTNTEAFF
cdr3_nt: TGTGCCAGCAGTTTACCCGGACTGACGAACACTGAAGCTTTCTTT
clone_size: .
v_call: TRBV28
j_call: TRBJ1-1
d_call: .

cdr3_aa: CSVVEVGKETQYF
cdr3_nt: TGCAGCGTGGTAGAGGTAGGGAAAGAGACCCAGTACTTC
clone_size: many
v_call: TRBV29-1
j_call: TRBJ2-5
d_call: .

cdr3_aa: CASSYSGGRGWTEAFF
cdr3_nt: TGTGCCAGCAGTTACTCGGGGGGGCGAGGGTGGACTGAAGCTTTCTTT
clone_size: .
v_call: TRBV6-5
j_call: TRBJ1-1
d_call: .

cdr3_aa: CSAKGGTDTQYF
cdr3_nt: TGCAGTGCTAAAGGCGGTACAGATACGCAGTATTTT
clone_size: .
v_call: TRBV20-1
j_call: TRBJ2-3
d_call: .

cdr3_aa: CSVEWGQGGTYNEQYF
cdr3_nt: TGCAGCGTTGAGTGGGGCCAAGGGGGAACCTACAATGAGCAGTACTTC
clone_size: .
v_call: TRBV29-1
j_call: TRBJ2-5
d_call: .

cdr3_aa: CATSERGARGRGNERFF
cdr3_nt: TGTGCCACCAGTGAGCGGGGGGCCAGGGGGCGTGGGAATGAGCGGTTCTTC
clone_size: once
v_call: TRBV24-1
j_call: TRBJ2-1
d_call: .

cdr3_aa: CATRDGPNEKLFF
cdr3_nt: TGTGCCACCCGGGATGGACCTAATGAAAAACTGTTTTTT
clone_size: .
v_call: TRBV28
j_call: TRBJ1-4
d_call: .

cdr3_aa: CSAVGPYEQFF
cdr3_nt: TGCAGTGCTGTAGGGCCCTACGAGCAGTTCTTC
clone_size: .
v_call: TRBV20-1
j_call: TRBJ2-1
d_call: .

cdr3_aa: CASSRGQGAVDTQYF
cdr3_nt: TGCGCCAGCAGCCGCGGACAGGGGGCAGTAGATACGCAGTATTTT
clone_size: .
v_call: TRBV4-1
j_call: TRBJ2-3
d_call: TRBD1

cdr3_aa: CASSQAAASNQPQHF
cdr3_nt: TGTGCCAGCAGCCAGGCGGCAGCTAGCAATCAGCCCCAGCATTTT
clone_size: .
v_call: TRBV3-1
j_call: TRBJ1-5
d_call: .

cdr3_aa: CASSSVLGETQYF
cdr3_nt: TGTGCCAGCAGTTCCGTTTTGGGAGAGACCCAGTACTTC
clone_size: .
v_call: TRBV12-3/TRBV12-4
j_call: TRBJ2-5
d_call: .

cdr3_aa: CASSLVNQETQYF
cdr3_nt: TGTGCCAGCAGTTTAGTAAACCAAGAGACCCAGTACTTC
clone_size: .
v_call: TRBV28
j_call: TRBJ2-5
d_call: .

cdr3_aa: CASSRQGVDYGYTF
cdr3_nt: TGTGCCAGCAGCCGACAGGGGGTTGACTATGGCTACACCTTC
clone_size: few
v_call: TRBV2
j_call: TRBJ1-2
d_call: TRBD1

cdr3_aa: CSVEGTGRDSGANVLTF
cdr3_nt: TGCAGCGTTGAAGGGACCGGTAGGGACTCTGGGGCCAACGTCCTGACTTTC
clone_size: .
v_call: TRBV29-1
j_call: TRBJ2-6
d_call: .

cdr3_aa: CASTLRTGGETQYF
cdr3_nt: TGTGCCAGCACTCTCAGGACAGGGGGAGAGACCCAGTACTTC
clone_size: many
v_call: TRBV6-2/TRBV6-3
j_call: TRBJ2-5
d_call: TRBD1

cdr3_aa: CSASPLSPGELFF
cdr3_nt: TGCAGTGCTAGTCCGCTGTCCCCCGGGGAGCTGTTTTTT
clone_size: .
v_call: TRBV20-1
j_call: TRBJ2-2
d_call: .

cdr3_aa: CASSYWGVNTEAFF
cdr3_nt: TGTGCCAGCAGTTACTGGGGTGTGAACACTGAAGCTTTCTTT
clone_size: few
v_call: TRBV6-2/TRBV6-3
j_call: TRBJ1-1
d_call: .

cdr3_aa: CSARAPGALNQPQHF
cdr3_nt: TGCAGTGCTAGAGCCCCGGGGGCCCTCAATCAGCCCCAGCATTTT
clone_size: few
v_call: TRBV20-1
j_call: TRBJ1-5
d_call: .

cdr3_aa: CATSRVGSGVDETQYF
cdr3_nt: TGTGCCACCAGCAGAGTGGGTAGCGGGGTAGATGAGACCCAGTACTTC
clone_size: few
v_call: TRBV15
j_call: TRBJ2-5
d_call: TRBD2

cdr3_aa: CASSEHSNYGYTF
cdr3_nt: TGTGCCAGCAGTGAGCACAGCAACTATGGCTACACCTTC
clone_size: few
v_call: TRBV25-1
j_call: TRBJ1-2
d_call: .

cdr3_aa: CASSFQGRGGVETQYF
cdr3_nt: TGCGCCAGCAGCTTTCAGGGCCGGGGGGGCGTAGAGACCCAGTACTTC
clone_size: once
v_call: TRBV5-1
j_call: TRBJ2-5
d_call: TRBD2

cdr3_aa: CSARDPGGGNQPQHF
cdr3_nt: TGCAGTGCTAGAGATCCCGGGGGTGGCAATCAGCCCCAGCATTTT
clone_size: .
v_call: TRBV20-1
j_call: TRBJ1-5
d_call: .

cdr3_aa: CASSLEAYLLETQYF
cdr3_nt: TGTGCCAGCAGCTTAGAGGCTTACCTCCTGGAGACCCAGTACTTC
clone_size: .
v_call: TRBV7-8
j_call: TRBJ2-5
d_call: .

cdr3_aa: CASSGYLSGGVQETQYF
cdr3_nt: TGCGCCAGCAGCGGATATCTTAGCGGGGGAGTACAAGAGACCCAGTACTTC
clone_size: few
v_call: TRBV4-1
j_call: TRBJ2-5
d_call: TRBD2

cdr3_aa: CASSLASVAGGIPYEQYF
cdr3_nt: TGCGCCAGCAGCTTGGCTTCGGTGGCGGGAGGGATCCCCTACGAGCAGTACTTC
clone_size: .
v_call: TRBV5-1
j_call: TRBJ2-7
d_call: TRBD2

cdr3_aa: CATSRDSSWGGANSGYTF
cdr3_nt: TGTGCCACCAGCAGAGATTCATCCTGGGGGGGCGCGAACTCTGGCTACACCTTC
clone_size: few
v_call: TRBV15
j_call: TRBJ1-2
d_call: .

cdr3_aa: CASSLQLAGGPVEQYF
cdr3_nt: TGCGCCAGCAGCCTACAATTAGCGGGGGGGCCAGTCGAGCAGTACTTC
clone_size: few
v_call: TRBV4-1
j_call: TRBJ2-7
d_call: TRBD2

cdr3_aa: CASELVAGGVKTQYF
cdr3_nt: TGTGCCAGTGAGCTAGTGGCGGGGGGGGTGAAGACCCAGTACTTC
clone_size: .
v_call: TRBV6-6
j_call: TRBJ2-5
d_call: TRBD2

cdr3_aa: CASSVEASAGIQYF
cdr3_nt: TGTGCCAGCAGCGTAGAAGCGTCAGCGGGCATTCAGTACTTC
clone_size: .
v_call: TRBV9
j_call: TRBJ2-4
d_call: .

cdr3_aa: CASSLRTGADFFYEQYF
cdr3_nt: TGTGCCAGCAGCTTAAGGACAGGGGCCGACTTTTTCTACGAGCAGTACTTC
clone_size: once
v_call: TRBV5-5
j_call: TRBJ2-7
d_call: TRBD1

cdr3_aa: CASSPTGTSYEQYF
cdr3_nt: TGTGCCAGCAGCCCCACGGGCACTTCATACGAGCAGTACTTC
clone_size: few
v_call: TRBV14
j_call: TRBJ2-7
d_call: .

cdr3_aa: CASSLGLSMGEQFF
cdr3_nt: TGTGCCAGCAGCTTGGGACTTTCCATGGGGGAGCAGTTCTTC
clone_size: few
v_call: TRBV5-5
j_call: TRBJ2-1
d_call: .

cdr3_aa: CASRFTTEAFF
cdr3_nt: TGTGCCAGCAGATTCACCACTGAAGCTTTCTTT
clone_size: .
v_call: TRBV6-2/TRBV6-3
j_call: TRBJ1-1
d_call: .

cdr3_aa: CASSQLAGNNEQYF
cdr3_nt: TGTGCCAGCAGCCAATTAGCGGGGAACAATGAGCAGTACTTC
clone_size: .
v_call: TRBV7-9
j_call: TRBJ2-7
d_call: TRBD2

cdr3_aa: CASSLLAGDTGQETQYF
cdr3_nt: TGCGCCAGCAGCCTCCTCGCCGGGGACACAGGACAAGAGACCCAGTACTTC
clone_size: .
v_call: TRBV4-1
j_call: TRBJ2-5
d_call: .

cdr3_aa: CASTGTAYTGELFF
cdr3_nt: TGCGCCAGCACCGGGACAGCATACACCGGGGAGCTGTTTTTT
clone_size: .
v_call: TRBV5-1
j_call: TRBJ2-2
d_call: TRBD1

cdr3_aa: CAIREEGGTHEQFF
cdr3_nt: TGTGCCATCAGAGAGGAAGGAGGAACCCATGAGCAGTTCTTC
clone_size: few
v_call: TRBV10-3
j_call: TRBJ2-1
d_call: .

cdr3_aa: CASSPQTGYTDTQYF
cdr3_nt: TGTGCCAGCAGCCCACAGACAGGGTACACAGATACGCAGTATTTT
clone_size: once
v_call: TRBV9
j_call: TRBJ2-3
d_call: TRBD1

cdr3_aa: CASRPSPNSYEQYF
cdr3_nt: TGTGCCAGTCGACCTAGCCCCAACTCCTACGAGCAGTACTTC
clone_size: .
v_call: TRBV2
j_call: TRBJ2-7
d_call: .